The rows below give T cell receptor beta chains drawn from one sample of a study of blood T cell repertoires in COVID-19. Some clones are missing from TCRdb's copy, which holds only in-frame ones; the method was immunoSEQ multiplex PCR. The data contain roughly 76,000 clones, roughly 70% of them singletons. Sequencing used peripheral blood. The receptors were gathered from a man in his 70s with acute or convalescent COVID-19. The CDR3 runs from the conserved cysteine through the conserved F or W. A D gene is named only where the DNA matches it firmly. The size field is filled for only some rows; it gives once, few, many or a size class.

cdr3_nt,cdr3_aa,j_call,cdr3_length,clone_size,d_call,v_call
TGCGCCAGCAGCTTGCAGGCCTCGAGCACTGAAGCTTTCTTT,CASSLQASSTEAFF,TRBJ1-1,14,NA,NA,TRBV5-1
TGTGCCAGTAGTATAGGGCTAGCGGGAGAAGAGACCCAGTACTTC,CASSIGLAGEETQYF,TRBJ2-5,15,NA,TRBD2,TRBV19
TGTGCCAGCAGTTACCTCCGGACAGGGAACGAGCAGTACTTC,CASSYLRTGNEQYF,TRBJ2-7,14,NA,TRBD1,TRBV6-5
TGCAGCACAGGACAGGCCGTCTACGAGCAGTACTTC,CSTGQAVYEQYF,TRBJ2-7,12,NA,TRBD1,TRBV29-1
TGTGCCAGCAGCCGCCAGGGGGCGCGCACTGAAGCTTTCTTT,CASSRQGARTEAFF,TRBJ1-1,14,few,TRBD1,TRBV7-2
TGTGCCAGCAGCGTAGCAGGGAACACTGAAGCTTTCTTT,CASSVAGNTEAFF,TRBJ1-1,13,NA,NA,TRBV9
TGTGCCAGCTCGCCCCGGGACACAGATACGCAGTATTTT,CASSPRDTDTQYF,TRBJ2-3,13,NA,NA,TRBV18
TGTGCCAGCAGCGCGACTAGCGGGAGAGTAAATGAGCAGTTCTTC,CASSATSGRVNEQFF,TRBJ2-1,15,NA,TRBD2,TRBV7-3
TGCGCCAGCAGCCCTGTCCCGGGCTCCTACAATGAGCAGTTCTTC,CASSPVPGSYNEQFF,TRBJ2-1,15,NA,NA,TRBV5-1
TGTGCCAGCAGGTCACAGGGCTCTGGGGCCAACGTCCTGACTTTC,CASRSQGSGANVLTF,TRBJ2-6,15,NA,NA,TRBV6-5
TGTGCCAGCAGCTTAGGCCCCCCCCACACAGGGACGCCCGTGGTCTTC,CASSLGPPHTGTPVVF,TRBJ2-4,16,few,NA,TRBV7-2
TGTGCCAGCAGTCAATTACCACAGGGGGAGGCTTTCTTT,CASSQLPQGEAFF,TRBJ1-1,13,NA,TRBD1,TRBV7-3
TGTGCCAGCAAGAGGCGGGATGGGTACAATGAGCAGTTCTTC,CASKRRDGYNEQFF,TRBJ2-1,14,NA,NA,TRBV6-4
TGTGCCAGCAGCTTGGGGACTAGCGGGAGAGGTGACGAGCAGTACTTC,CASSLGTSGRGDEQYF,TRBJ2-7,16,NA,TRBD2,TRBV5-6
TGTGCCAGCAGTTTCCCCCGGGACAGAGGCAATCAGCCCCAGCATTTT,CASSFPRDRGNQPQHF,TRBJ1-5,16,NA,TRBD1,TRBV28
TGTGCCAGCAGCTCCGGGACACTCACCCGAGGGACAGATACGCAGTATTTT,CASSSGTLTRGTDTQYF,TRBJ2-3,17,NA,NA,TRBV5-8
TGCGCCAGCAGCCAAGGGGGACCCAGCCTAGCGGGACACTACGAGCAGTACTTC,CASSQGGPSLAGHYEQYF,TRBJ2-7,18,NA,TRBD2,TRBV4-1
TGCGCCAGCGCAGAGGGGGGGCGATACAATGAGCAGTTCTTC,CASAEGGRYNEQFF,TRBJ2-1,14,NA,NA,TRBV4-1
TGTGCCAGCACCTCCCGCCAGGGTAGTTCTGCCTCCTACGAGCAGTACTTC,CASTSRQGSSASYEQYF,TRBJ2-7,17,once,NA,TRBV28
TGTGCCACCAGTGATCGGAGCACAGATACGCAGTATTTT,CATSDRSTDTQYF,TRBJ2-3,13,NA,NA,TRBV24-1
TGTGCCAGCAGCTCGACAGGGGGCTCGTACGAGCAGTACTTC,CASSSTGGSYEQYF,TRBJ2-7,14,NA,TRBD1,TRBV7-2
TGTGCCAGCAGCTTGGTTGGGGCTATCTCTGGAAACACCATATATTTT,CASSLVGAISGNTIYF,TRBJ1-3,16,NA,NA,TRBV5-6
TGTGCCAGCAGCTTGGTGACAACCGGGGAGCTGTTTTTT,CASSLVTTGELFF,TRBJ2-2,13,NA,NA,TRBV11-2
TGTGCCAGCAGACCACAGGGGTCCCCCCAAGAGACCCAGTACTTC,CASRPQGSPQETQYF,TRBJ2-5,15,NA,TRBD1,TRBV27
TGTGCCAGCAGTTTGGGACTAGCGGGAGGGACCTGGGTCTACAATGAGCAGTTCTTC,CASSLGLAGGTWVYNEQFF,TRBJ2-1,19,NA,TRBD2,TRBV28
TGTGCCACCAGAGAGAGAGGCTACACCTTC,CATRERGYTF,TRBJ1-2,10,NA,NA,TRBV25-1
TGCGCCAGCCCGACAGCTTATAGCAATCAGCCCCAGCATTTT,CASPTAYSNQPQHF,TRBJ1-5,14,NA,NA,TRBV10-1
TGTGCCAGCCACCAGACAGGGGGGACGAACACTGAAGCTTTCTTT,CASHQTGGTNTEAFF,TRBJ1-1,15,NA,TRBD1,TRBV2
TGTGCCACCAGCAGCGGACTAGCGGGTTACAATGAGCAGTTCTTC,CATSSGLAGYNEQFF,TRBJ2-1,15,few,TRBD2,TRBV15
TGTGCCAGCAGCCTCCGACAGGGGAGGGGCACAGATACGCAGTATTTT,CASSLRQGRGTDTQYF,TRBJ2-3,16,NA,NA,TRBV13
TGTGCCATCGGGGACAGGACTAATGAAAAACTGTTTTTT,CAIGDRTNEKLFF,TRBJ1-4,13,NA,TRBD1,TRBV10-3
TGTGCCAGCAGCTTGTCCCCCGGCGGGAGTCGAGATGAGCAGTTCTTC,CASSLSPGGSRDEQFF,TRBJ2-1,16,NA,TRBD2,TRBV7-2
TGTGCCAGCAGTTTCGTGAGGACCGGGGAGCTGTTTTTT,CASSFVRTGELFF,TRBJ2-2,13,NA,NA,TRBV28
TGTGCCAGCAGTTACTCGGAGGGGTTCTATGGCTACACCTTC,CASSYSEGFYGYTF,TRBJ1-2,14,NA,NA,TRBV6-5
TGTGCCAGCAGCCCCCAGACAGGCTTCACCGGGGAGCTGTTTTTT,CASSPQTGFTGELFF,TRBJ2-2,15,once,NA,TRBV7-2
TGTGCCAGCAGCCTACAGGGCACGGGTTCCTACGAGCAGTACTTC,CASSLQGTGSYEQYF,TRBJ2-7,15,once,NA,TRBV7-2
TGTGCCAGCAGCCCCCAGGGGGGTTCCTACGAGCAGTACTTC,CASSPQGGSYEQYF,TRBJ2-7,14,few,NA,TRBV7-3
TGCGCCAGCAGCCCCACTAGCTCCCCTAGAGATACGCAGTATTTT,CASSPTSSPRDTQYF,TRBJ2-3,15,few,NA,TRBV4-1
TGTGCCATCAGGGGCGGACTAGCGGGAGGGTCCTACAATGAGCAGTTCTTC,CAIRGGLAGGSYNEQFF,TRBJ2-1,17,few,TRBD2,TRBV10-3
TGTGCCAGCGGCTTTCAAGGGGCTAATCAGCCCCAGCATTTT,CASGFQGANQPQHF,TRBJ1-5,14,NA,NA,TRBV7-2
TGTGCCAGCAGTGCCGACAGGGGCCTGCCGGGGGGAACTGAAGCTTTCTTT,CASSADRGLPGGTEAFF,TRBJ1-1,17,NA,TRBD1,TRBV28
TGTGCCAGCAGTGGGACTAGCGGCCCCTACGAGCAGTACTTC,CASSGTSGPYEQYF,TRBJ2-7,14,NA,TRBD2,TRBV6-1
TGTGCCAGCAGCGCCGGGACTACGGACACCGGGGAGCTGTTTTTT,CASSAGTTDTGELFF,TRBJ2-2,15,NA,TRBD2,TRBV9
TGTGCCAGCAGCTCCTTTAGTTCAGATACGCAGTATTTT,CASSSFSSDTQYF,TRBJ2-3,13,once,NA,TRBV7-3
TGTGCCAGCAGTGGACCAGGGGGCCCCTTTTACAATGAGCAGTTCTTC,CASSGPGGPFYNEQFF,TRBJ2-1,16,NA,TRBD1,TRBV25-1
TGTGCCAGCAGTTCCTACTACGAGCAGTACTTC,CASSSYYEQYF,TRBJ2-7,11,NA,NA,TRBV27
TGCAGTGCTAGTCGTATAGATGGCTACACCTTC,CSASRIDGYTF,TRBJ1-2,11,few,NA,TRBV20-1
TGCGCCAGCAGTGAGTCAAGGAGCTCCTACGAGCAGTACTTC,CASSESRSSYEQYF,TRBJ2-7,14,NA,NA,TRBV10-2
TGCGCCAGCAGCTTGGATCCGGGCACAGATACGCAGTATTTT,CASSLDPGTDTQYF,TRBJ2-3,14,once,NA,TRBV5-1
TGTGCCAGCAGCTCCGGACTTCATGAGCAGTTCTTC,CASSSGLHEQFF,TRBJ2-1,12,many,NA,TRBV7-9
TGTGCCAGCTCACCTCGCGACTTCGGGGGGGAGCAGTTCTTC,CASSPRDFGGEQFF,TRBJ2-1,14,NA,TRBD2,TRBV18
TGTGCCAGCAGTTACGAGAGAGAAGCTTTCTTT,CASSYEREAFF,TRBJ1-1,11,NA,NA,TRBV6-5
TGTGCCAGCTCACCAGGGCAGGGGGATCAGCCCCAGCATTTT,CASSPGQGDQPQHF,TRBJ1-5,14,NA,TRBD1,TRBV18
TGTGCCAGCAGTCCACCAATCGGGAGGTCAGATACGCAGTATTTT,CASSPPIGRSDTQYF,TRBJ2-3,15,NA,TRBD2,TRBV14
TGTGCCAGCAGCCCCTTCCAACAGGGAAGTTGGGCTGGCTACACCTTC,CASSPFQQGSWAGYTF,TRBJ1-2,16,NA,NA,TRBV9